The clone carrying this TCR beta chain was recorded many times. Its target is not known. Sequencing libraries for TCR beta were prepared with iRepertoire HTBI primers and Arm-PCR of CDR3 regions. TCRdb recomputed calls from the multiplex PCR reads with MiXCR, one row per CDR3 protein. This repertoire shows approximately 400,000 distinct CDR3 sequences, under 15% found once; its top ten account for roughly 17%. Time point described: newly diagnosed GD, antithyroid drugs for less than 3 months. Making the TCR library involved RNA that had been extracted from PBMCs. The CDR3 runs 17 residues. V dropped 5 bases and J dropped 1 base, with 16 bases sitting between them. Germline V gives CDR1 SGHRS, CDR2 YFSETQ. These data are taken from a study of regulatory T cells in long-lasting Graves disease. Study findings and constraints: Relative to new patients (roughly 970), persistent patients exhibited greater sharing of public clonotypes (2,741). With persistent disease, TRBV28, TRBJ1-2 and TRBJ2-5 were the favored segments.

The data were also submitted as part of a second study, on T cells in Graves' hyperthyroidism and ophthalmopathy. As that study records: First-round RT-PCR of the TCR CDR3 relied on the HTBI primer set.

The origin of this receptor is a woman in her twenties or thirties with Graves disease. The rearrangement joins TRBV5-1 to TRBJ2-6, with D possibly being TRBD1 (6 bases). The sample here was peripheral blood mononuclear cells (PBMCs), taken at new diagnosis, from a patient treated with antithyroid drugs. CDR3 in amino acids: CASREQGWFSGANVLTF. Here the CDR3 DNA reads TGCGCCAGCAGGGAACAGGGTTGGTTTTCTGGGGCCAACGTCCTGACTTTC.